This entry lists 8 T cell receptor beta chains sequenced from one sample in a study of blood T cell repertoires in COVID-19. Profiled with immunoSEQ multiplex PCR; TCRdb holds only in-frame clones, not every one. Among about 360,000 clones listed, 80% to 90% were seen once. Sample: peripheral blood. The receptors come from a woman aged 55 to 70 with COVID-19, enrolled during active disease.

The rearrangement links TRBV5-5 to TRBJ2-1; TRBD1 agrees at 7 bases. The V gene's germline CDR1 is SGHKS and CDR2 YYEKEE (reference sequence). V gave up 4 bases and J gave up 5 bases; unmatched junction bases: 12. CDR3 length: 16 amino acids. The CDR3 is CASSPQQGWGHNEQFF. The CDR3 region has the DNA TGTGCCAGCAGCCCACAACAGGGGTGGGGGCACAATGAGCAGTTCTTC.

The CDR3, as DNA: TGTGCCAGCAGTTACCACCCGAGGTACGAGCAGTACTTC. Translated: CASSYHPRYEQYF. The chain carries TRBV12-3 or TRBV12-4 and TRBJ2-7; D gene unclear. Trimming removed 4 bases from V and 4 bases from J, with 11 bases in between. CDR3 size: 13 residues.

This chain joins TRBV11-2 and TRBJ2-7; perhaps TRBD2 as D (6 bases). Germline lookup yields CDR1 SGHAT and CDR2 FQNNGV. The V and J ends lost 5 bases and 3 bases respectively, with 26 bases between them. The CDR3 runs to 18 residues. CDR3 DNA: TGTGCCAGCAGCATCCGTGTTATGGGGGGAGAACCCATCTACGAGCAGTACTTC. Translating gives CASSIRVMGGEPIYEQYF.

This chain links TRBV12-3 or TRBV12-4 with TRBJ2-7; D is undetermined. V shed 6 bases and J shed 3 bases, with 12 bases lying between them. The CDR3 length is 13 residues. CDR3 region: CASRPSGGYEQYF. CDR3 nucleotide sequence: TGTGCCAGCAGACCCTCGGGTGGCTACGAGCAGTACTTC.

V is TRBV6-5 and J is TRBJ2-5, with a weak D call TRBD1 (6 bases). Per germline, CDR1 MNHEY and CDR2 SVGAGI. The V and J ends lost 2 bases and 5 bases respectively, with 15 bases between them. CDR3 length: 15 amino acids. The CDR3 is CASSYGAGVRETQYF. The CDR3 nucleotides read TGTGCCAGCAGTTACGGGGCAGGGGTCCGGGAGACCCAGTACTTC.

The V and J genes are TRBV10-3 and TRBJ1-2; 8 nucleotides align to TRBD1. This CDR3 comprises 15 residues. CDR1 and CDR2 from the germline V gene are ENHRY and SYGVKD. V trimming: 0 bases; J trimming: 8 bases; junction bases outside the gene matches: 8. The CDR3 DNA follows: TGTGCCATCAGTGAGTCCGGTCAGGGGGCGACCGGCTACACCTTC. It translates to CAISESGQGATGYTF.

The chain carries TRBV5-1 and TRBJ2-3, with TRBD1 as a possible D gene (6 bases). Trimming cost V 1 base and J 0 bases, with 12 bases left between them. The germline V gene has CDR1 SGHRS and CDR2 YFSETQ. This CDR3 spans 16 amino acids. The CDR3 bases are TGCGCCAGCAGCTTGTTGCCGGACAGAAGCACAGATACGCAGTATTTT. It specifies CASSLLPDRSTDTQYF.

This clone was seen a single time. J is TRBJ2-3 and V is TRBV7-8; D perhaps matches TRBD2 (5 bases). The ends were cut back, 5 bases at V and 4 bases at J, with 7 bases in the middle. In germline, CDR1 is SGHVS, CDR2 FQNEAQ. The CDR3 covers 12 residues. CDR3 DNA: TGTGCCAGCAGCAACGGGGCAGATACGCAGTATTTT. Translating gives CASSNGADTQYF.